This T cell receptor (beta chain) was documented in a study of T cells in Graves' hyperthyroidism and ophthalmopathy. Amplification of TCR beta CDR3 regions was performed using RNA transcripts as template. The HTBI primer set drove a first-round RT-PCR of the TCR CDR3. TCRdb itself ran the multiplex PCR reads through MiXCR, one entry per CDR3 protein. This sample has approximately 410,000 distinct CDR3 sequences, with approximately 15% found just once. V was clipped by 3 bases and J by 8 bases, with 20 bases between them. Germline CDR1 and CDR2: PRHDT and FYEKMQ (reference sequence). The CDR3 consists of 16 residues.

The chain employs TRBV13 and TRBJ1-5, with a tentative D call TRBD1 (6 bases). Sample: blood. The sequence was collected from a man between 18 and 35 years old with Graves' ophthalmopathy. CDR3: CASSLGYRETTKPQHF. CDR3 nucleotide sequence: TGTGCCAGCAGCTTGGGTTACAGGGAAACAACGAAGCCCCAGCATTTT.